This T cell receptor (beta chain) derives from a study of blood T cell repertoires in COVID-19. Assay used: immunoSEQ multiplex PCR; TCRdb lists only in-frame clones, some missing. Of roughly 39,000 clones listed, approximately 93% were seen once; the top ten hold approximately 3.7%. Germline V gene sequence: CDR1 MNHNS, CDR2 SASEGT. The CDR3 consists of 12 residues. Trimming removed 2 bases at V and 14 bases at J, with 10 bases between. This sequence was found in a human donor with active COVID-19. The donor label of this sample is uncertain. The sample taken for sequencing was peripheral blood. The gene calls are TRBV6-1 and TRBJ1-6; D is ambiguous. CDR3: CASSEPKPSLHF. CDR3 nucleotide sequence: TGTGCCAGCAGTGAACCTAAACCATCCCTCCACTTT.